Below are 7 T cell receptor beta chains sequenced from a single sample in a study of cytomegalovirus exposure and HLA in healthy donors. The PCR was carried out with 60 Vbeta primers and 13 Jbeta primers. Assay used: immunoSEQ multiplex PCR; TCRdb lists only in-frame clones, some missing. The sample lists 160,000 or so clones, approximately 80% occurring once. Sample: PBMCs. Receptor source: a man aged 25 to 40 in good health and CMV-seronegative.

J is TRBJ2-2 and V is TRBV2, with no clear D. Per germline, CDR1 SNHLY and CDR2 FYNNEI. Trimming took 5 bases from V and 5 from J, leaving 6 bases between them. The CDR3 has 12 amino acids. The CDR3: CASSQRTGELFF. Written as DNA, the CDR3 is TGTGCCAGCAGTCAGAGGACCGGGGAGCTGTTTTTT.

J is TRBJ2-1 and V is TRBV5-1; weak D call: TRBD1 (5 bases). Germline V gene lookup returns CDR1 SGHRS and CDR2 YFSETQ. There are 15 residues in the CDR3. Trimming removed 2 bases at V and 7 bases at J, with 16 bases between. CDR3 bases: TGCGCCAGCAGCTTCATGGAAGGTGGGGCGAATGAGCAGTTCTTC. Protein sequence: CASSFMEGGANEQFF.

J is TRBJ2-1 and V is TRBV9; TRBD2 might be the D (5 bases). The CDR3 consists of 15 residues. V was pared by 0 bases and J by 7 bases, with 14 bases between. Germline-derived CDR1 and CDR2 are SGDLS and YYNGEE. CDR3 coding DNA: TGTGCCAGCAGCGTAGCTAGCAGGACTCCTAATGAGCAGTTCTTC. It yields the protein CASSVASRTPNEQFF.

The chain employs TRBV6-5 and TRBJ2-5, with 9 nucleotides matching TRBD1. The CDR3 is made up of 15 amino acids. The V and J ends lost 6 bases and 2 bases, in that order; junction bases with no gene match: 7. The germline CDR1 and CDR2 sequences are MNHEY and SVGAGI. In nucleotides, the CDR3 is TGTGCCAGCAGCCCTGGGACAGGGTTTCAAGAGACCCAGTACTTC. This gives the protein CASSPGTGFQETQYF.

The chain uses TRBV6-1 and TRBJ2-7; tentatively, D is TRBD2 (6 bases). Germline-derived CDR1 and CDR2 are MNHNS and SASEGT. V lost 4 bases, J lost 2 bases, and 15 bases lay in between. This CDR3 region has 15 residues. The CDR3 coding sequence is TGTGCCAGCAGTGGAACAGCGGGTCCGGCCTACGAGCAGTACTTC. As protein: CASSGTAGPAYEQYF.

V and J are TRBV13 and TRBJ2-5, with D uncertain. CDR1 and CDR2 (germline): PRHDT, FYEKMQ (reference sequence). CDR3 length equals 12 residues. Trimming took off 3 bases at V and 3 bases at J, with 5 bases between the two ends. In DNA form, the CDR3 reads TGTGCCAGCAGCTTTGAGAAAGAGACCCAGTACTTC. It yields the protein CASSFEKETQYF.

The rearrangement uses TRBV9 and TRBJ2-1; D is unclear. The CDR3 is made up of 14 amino acids. CDR1 is SGDLS and CDR2 is YYNGEE in the germline V gene. V was clipped by 0 bases and J by 3 bases, with 7 bases between them. CDR3 loop: CASSVAAGYNEQFF. The CDR3 DNA sequence: TGTGCCAGCAGCGTAGCTGCAGGCTACAATGAGCAGTTCTTC.